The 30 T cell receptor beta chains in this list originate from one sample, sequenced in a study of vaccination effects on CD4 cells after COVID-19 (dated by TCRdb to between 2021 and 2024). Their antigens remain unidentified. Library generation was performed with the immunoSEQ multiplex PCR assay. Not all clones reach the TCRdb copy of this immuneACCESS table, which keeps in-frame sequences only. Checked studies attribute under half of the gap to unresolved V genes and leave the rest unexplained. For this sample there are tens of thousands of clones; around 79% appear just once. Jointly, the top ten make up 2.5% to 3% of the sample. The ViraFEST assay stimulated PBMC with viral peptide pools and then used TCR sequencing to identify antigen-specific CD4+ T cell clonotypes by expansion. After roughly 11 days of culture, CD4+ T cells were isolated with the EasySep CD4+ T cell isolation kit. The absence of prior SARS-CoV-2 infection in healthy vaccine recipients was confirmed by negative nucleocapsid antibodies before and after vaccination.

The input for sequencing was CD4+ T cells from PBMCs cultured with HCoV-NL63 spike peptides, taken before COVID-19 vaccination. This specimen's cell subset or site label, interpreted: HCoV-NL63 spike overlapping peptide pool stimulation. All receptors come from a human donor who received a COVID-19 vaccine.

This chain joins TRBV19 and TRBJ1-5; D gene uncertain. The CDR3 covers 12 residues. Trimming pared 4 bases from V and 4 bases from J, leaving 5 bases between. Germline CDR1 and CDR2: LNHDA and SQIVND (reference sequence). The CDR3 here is CASSTLNQPQHF. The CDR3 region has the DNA TGTGCCAGTAGTACACTAAATCAGCCCCAGCATTTT. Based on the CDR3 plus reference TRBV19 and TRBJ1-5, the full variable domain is DGGITQSPKYLFRKEGQNVTLSCEQNLNHDAMYWYRQDPGQGLRLIYYSQIVNDFQKGDIAEGYSVSREKKESFPLTVTSAQKNPTAFYLCASSTLNQPQHFGDGTRLSIL.

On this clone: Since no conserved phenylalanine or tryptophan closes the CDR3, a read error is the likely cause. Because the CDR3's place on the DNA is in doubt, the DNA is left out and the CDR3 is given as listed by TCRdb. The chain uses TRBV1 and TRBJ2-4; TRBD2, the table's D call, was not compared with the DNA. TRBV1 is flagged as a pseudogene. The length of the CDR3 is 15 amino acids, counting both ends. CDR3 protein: CTSSQEWGFGYPGEV.

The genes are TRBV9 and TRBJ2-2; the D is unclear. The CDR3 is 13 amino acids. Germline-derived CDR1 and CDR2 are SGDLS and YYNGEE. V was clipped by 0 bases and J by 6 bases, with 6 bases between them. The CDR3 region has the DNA TGTGCCAGCAGCGTAGCTCAGTCCGGGGAGCTGTTTTTT. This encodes CASSVAQSGELFF.

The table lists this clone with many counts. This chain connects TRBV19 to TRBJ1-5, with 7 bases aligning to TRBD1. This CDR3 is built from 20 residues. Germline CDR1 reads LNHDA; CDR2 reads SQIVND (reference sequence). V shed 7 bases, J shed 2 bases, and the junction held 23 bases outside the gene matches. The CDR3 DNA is TGTGCCAGTACTACCAAGTCCCTCCGACAGGGCCCTTGGGGCAATCAGCCCCAGCATTTT. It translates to CASTTKSLRQGPWGNQPQHF.

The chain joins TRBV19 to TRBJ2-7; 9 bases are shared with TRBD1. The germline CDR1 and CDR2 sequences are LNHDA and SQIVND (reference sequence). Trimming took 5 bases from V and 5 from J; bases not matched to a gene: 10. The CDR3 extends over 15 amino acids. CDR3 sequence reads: CASSPTGTGNNEQYV. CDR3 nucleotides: TGTGCCAGTAGTCCCACCGGGACAGGGAATAACGAGCAGTACGTC.

The CDR3 nucleotides read TGTGCCAGCAGTCCGGGGGGACGGAACACTGAAGCTTTCTTT. Its translation is CASSPGGRNTEAFF. V usage is TRBV6-1 and J usage is TRBJ1-1; the D gene is possibly TRBD1 (5 bases). V dropped 5 bases and J dropped 1 base, with 11 bases sitting between them. Germline V gene sequence: CDR1 MNHNS, CDR2 SASEGT. The CDR3 sequence is 14 residues long.

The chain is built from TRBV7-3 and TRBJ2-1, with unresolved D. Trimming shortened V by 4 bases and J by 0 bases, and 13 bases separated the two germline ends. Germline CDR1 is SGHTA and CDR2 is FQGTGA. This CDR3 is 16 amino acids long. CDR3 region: CASSSSGASSYNEQFF. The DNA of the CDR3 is TGTGCCAGCAGCTCCTCTGGCGCGAGCTCCTACAATGAGCAGTTCTTC. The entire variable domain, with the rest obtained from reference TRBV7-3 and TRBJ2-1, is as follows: GAGVSQTPSNKVTEKGKYVELRCDPISGHTALYWYRQSLGQGPEFLIYFQGTGAADDSGLPNDRFFAVRPEGSVSTLKIQRTERGDSAVYLCASSSSGASSYNEQFFGPGTRLTVL.

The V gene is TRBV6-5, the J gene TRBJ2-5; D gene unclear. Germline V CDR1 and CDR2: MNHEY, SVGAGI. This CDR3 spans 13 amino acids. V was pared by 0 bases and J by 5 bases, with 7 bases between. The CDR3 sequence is CASSYSTWETQYF. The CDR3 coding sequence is TGTGCCAGCAGTTACTCGACCTGGGAGACCCAGTACTTC.

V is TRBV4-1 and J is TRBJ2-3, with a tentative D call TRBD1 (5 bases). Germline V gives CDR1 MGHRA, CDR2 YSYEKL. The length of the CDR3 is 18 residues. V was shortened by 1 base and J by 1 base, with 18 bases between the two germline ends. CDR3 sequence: CASSQGVSRGSGTDTQYF. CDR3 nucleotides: TGCGCCAGCAGCCAAGGCGTCAGTAGGGGTTCGGGCACAGATACGCAGTATTTT.

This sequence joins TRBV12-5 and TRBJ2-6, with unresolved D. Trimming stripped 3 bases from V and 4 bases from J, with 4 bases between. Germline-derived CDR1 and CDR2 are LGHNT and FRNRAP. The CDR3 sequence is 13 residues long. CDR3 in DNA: TGTGCTAGTGGTTTCGCCGGGGCCAACGTCCTGACTTTC. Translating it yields CASGFAGANVLTF.

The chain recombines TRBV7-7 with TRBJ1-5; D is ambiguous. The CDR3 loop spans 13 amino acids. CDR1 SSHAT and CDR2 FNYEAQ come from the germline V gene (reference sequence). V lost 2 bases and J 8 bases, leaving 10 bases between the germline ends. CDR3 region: CASSLIAFKPQHF. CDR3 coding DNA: TGTGCCAGCAGCTTAATCGCGTTTAAGCCCCAGCATTTT.

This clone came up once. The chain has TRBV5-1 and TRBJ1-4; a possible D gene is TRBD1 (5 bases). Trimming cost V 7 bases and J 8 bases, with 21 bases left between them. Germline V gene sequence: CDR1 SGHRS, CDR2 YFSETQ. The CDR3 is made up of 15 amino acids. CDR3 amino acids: CASGNGARDDEKLFF. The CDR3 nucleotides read TGCGCCAGCGGAAACGGAGCCAGGGATGACGAAAAACTGTTTTTT.

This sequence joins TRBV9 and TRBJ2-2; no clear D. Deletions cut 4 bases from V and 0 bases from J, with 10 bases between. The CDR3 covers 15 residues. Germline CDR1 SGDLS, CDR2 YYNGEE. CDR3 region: CASSKLDTNTGELFF. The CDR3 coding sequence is TGTGCCAGCAGCAAATTAGACACGAACACCGGGGAGCTGTTTTTT.

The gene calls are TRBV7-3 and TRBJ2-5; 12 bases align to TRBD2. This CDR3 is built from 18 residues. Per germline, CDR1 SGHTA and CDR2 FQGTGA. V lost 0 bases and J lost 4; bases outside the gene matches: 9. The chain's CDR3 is CASSLTPFSSGGAETQYF. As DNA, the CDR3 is TGTGCCAGCAGCTTAACGCCGTTCTCTAGCGGGGGGGCAGAGACCCAGTACTTC.

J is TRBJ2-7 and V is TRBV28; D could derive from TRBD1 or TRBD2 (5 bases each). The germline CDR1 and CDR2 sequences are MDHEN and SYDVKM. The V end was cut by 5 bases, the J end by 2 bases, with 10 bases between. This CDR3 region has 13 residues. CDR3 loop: CASSGGTPYEQYV. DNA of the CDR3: TGTGCCAGCAGTGGGGGAACCCCCTACGAGCAGTACGTC.

The DNA of the CDR3 is TGTGCCAGCTCACCGACCCGGGACAGGGTTCAGCCCCAGCATTTT. Protein sequence: CASSPTRDRVQPQHF. The J gene is TRBJ1-5, the V gene TRBV18; 9 nucleotides align to TRBD1. Germline CDR1 reads KGHSH; CDR2 reads LQKENI. The CDR3 length is 15 residues. Trimming cost V 3 bases and J 6 bases; bases outside gene matches: 6.

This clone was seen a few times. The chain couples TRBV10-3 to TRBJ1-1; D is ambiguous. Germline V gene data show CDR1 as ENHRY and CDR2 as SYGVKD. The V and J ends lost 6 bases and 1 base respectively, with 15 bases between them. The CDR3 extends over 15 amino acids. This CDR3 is CAIRTNGRSNTEAFF. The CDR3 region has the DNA TGTGCCATCAGGACCAATGGACGGTCGAACACTGAAGCTTTCTTT.

For the CDR3, the DNA is TGTGCCACAAAGGGAAAGGGGGATCACTCACCCCTCCACTTT. This encodes CATKGKGDHSPLHF. The V gene is TRBV19, the J gene TRBJ1-6, with D possibly being TRBD1 (6 bases). V was trimmed by 10 bases and J by 10 bases, leaving 20 bases between them. The CDR3 loop spans 14 amino acids. From germline, CDR1 is LNHDA and CDR2 SQIVND (reference sequence).

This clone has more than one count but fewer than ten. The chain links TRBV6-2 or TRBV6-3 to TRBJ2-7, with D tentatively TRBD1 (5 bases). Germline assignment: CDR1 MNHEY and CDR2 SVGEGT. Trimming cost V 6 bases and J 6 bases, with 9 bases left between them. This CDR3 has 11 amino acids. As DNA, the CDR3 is TGTGCCAGCAGCCAGGGTTCCGAGCAGTACGTC. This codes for CASSQGSEQYV.

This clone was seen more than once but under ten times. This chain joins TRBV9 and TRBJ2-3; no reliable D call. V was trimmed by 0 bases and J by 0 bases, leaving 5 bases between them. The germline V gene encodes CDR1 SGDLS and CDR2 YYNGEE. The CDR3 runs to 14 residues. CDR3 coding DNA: TGTGCCAGCAGCGTAGCAGGCAGCACAGATACGCAGTATTTT. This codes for CASSVAGSTDTQYF.

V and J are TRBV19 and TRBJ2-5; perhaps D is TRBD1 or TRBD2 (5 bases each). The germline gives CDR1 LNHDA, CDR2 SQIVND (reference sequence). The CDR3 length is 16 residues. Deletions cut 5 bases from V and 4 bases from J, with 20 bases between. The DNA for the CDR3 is TGTGCCAGTAGTTTGGGGGAATGGGGATGGGGAGAGACCCAGTACTTC. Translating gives CASSLGEWGWGETQYF.

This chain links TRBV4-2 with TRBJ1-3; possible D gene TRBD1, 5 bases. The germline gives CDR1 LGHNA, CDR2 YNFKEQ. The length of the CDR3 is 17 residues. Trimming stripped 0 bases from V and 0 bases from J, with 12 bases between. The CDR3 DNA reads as TGTGCCAGCAGCCAAGATTTTCGGGGGAGCTCTGGAAACACCATATATTTT. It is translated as CASSQDFRGSSGNTIYF.

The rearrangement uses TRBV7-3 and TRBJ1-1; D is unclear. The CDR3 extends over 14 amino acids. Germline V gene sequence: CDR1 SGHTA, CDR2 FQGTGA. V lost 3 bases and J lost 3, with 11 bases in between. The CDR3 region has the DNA TGTGCCAGCAGCTTTGGCAGCTCGGACACTGAAGCTTTCTTT. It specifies CASSFGSSDTEAFF. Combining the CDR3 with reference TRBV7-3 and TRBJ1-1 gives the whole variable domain GAGVSQTPSNKVTEKGKYVELRCDPISGHTALYWYRQSLGQGPEFLIYFQGTGAADDSGLPNDRFFAVRPEGSVSTLKIQRTERGDSAVYLCASSFGSSDTEAFFGQGTRLTVV.

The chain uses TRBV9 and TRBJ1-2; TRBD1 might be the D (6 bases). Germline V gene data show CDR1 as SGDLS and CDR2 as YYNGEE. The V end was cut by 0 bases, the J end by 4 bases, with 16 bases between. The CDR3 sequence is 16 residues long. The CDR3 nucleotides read TGTGCCAGCAGCGTAGAGGGACATGGAAACGCCTATGGCTACACCTTC. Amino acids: CASSVEGHGNAYGYTF.

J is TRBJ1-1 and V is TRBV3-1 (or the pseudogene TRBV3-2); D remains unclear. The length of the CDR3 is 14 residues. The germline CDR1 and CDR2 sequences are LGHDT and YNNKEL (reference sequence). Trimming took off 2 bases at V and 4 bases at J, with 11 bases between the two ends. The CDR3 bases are TGTGCCAGCAGCCAACAACCGGTTTCCACTGAAGCTTTCTTT. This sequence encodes CASSQQPVSTEAFF.

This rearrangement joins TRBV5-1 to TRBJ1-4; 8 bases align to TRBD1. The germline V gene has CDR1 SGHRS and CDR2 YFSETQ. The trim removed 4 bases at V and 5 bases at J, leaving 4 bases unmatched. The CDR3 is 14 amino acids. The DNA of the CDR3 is TGCGCCAGCAGCGCCGGACAGGGCAATGAAAAACTGTTTTTT. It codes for CASSAGQGNEKLFF.

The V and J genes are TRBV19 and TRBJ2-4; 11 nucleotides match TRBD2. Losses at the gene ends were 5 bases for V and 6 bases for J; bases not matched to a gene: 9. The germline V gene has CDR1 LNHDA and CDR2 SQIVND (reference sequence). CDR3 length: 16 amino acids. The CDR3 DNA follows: TGTGCCAGTAGTGGGCTAGCGGGGGGACGAGGAAACATTCAGTACTTC. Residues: CASSGLAGGRGNIQYF.

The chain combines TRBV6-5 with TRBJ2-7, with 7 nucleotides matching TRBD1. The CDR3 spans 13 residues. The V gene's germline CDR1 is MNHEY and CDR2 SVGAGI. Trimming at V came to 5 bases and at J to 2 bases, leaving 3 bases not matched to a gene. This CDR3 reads CASSRQGTYEQYV. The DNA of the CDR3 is TGTGCCAGCAGTAGACAGGGAACCTACGAGCAGTACGTC.

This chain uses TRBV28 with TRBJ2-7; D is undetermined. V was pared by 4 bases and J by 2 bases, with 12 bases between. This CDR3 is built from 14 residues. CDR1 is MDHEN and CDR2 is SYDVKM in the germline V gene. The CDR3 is CASSSPGGPYEQYV. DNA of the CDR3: TGTGCCAGCAGTTCCCCGGGCGGACCCTACGAGCAGTACGTC.

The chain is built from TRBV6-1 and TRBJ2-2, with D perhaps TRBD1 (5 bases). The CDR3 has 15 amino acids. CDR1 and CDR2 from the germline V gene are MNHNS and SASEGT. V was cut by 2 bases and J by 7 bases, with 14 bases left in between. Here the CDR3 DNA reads TGTGCCAGCAGTGAAATTCAGCCAGGGTTCGGGGAGCTGTTTTTT. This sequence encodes CASSEIQPGFGELFF.